These 20 T cell receptor beta chains originate from one sample sequenced in a study of blood T cell repertoires in COVID-19 (TCRdb year 2020). The library relied on the immunoSEQ multiplex PCR assay. TCRdb stores this immuneACCESS table with in-frame sequences only. Part of the clones is absent; in the studies checked, under half of the shortfall reflects unresolved V genes, and no reason is known for the rest. This sample holds about 130,000 clones; 70% to 90% were observed only once. The ten largest clonotypes hold 3.5% to 4.5% of the sample. The material sequenced was peripheral blood. Receptors originate from a woman aged 45-65 years with acute or convalescent COVID-19.

V is TRBV9 and J is TRBJ1-1, with D unclear. Trimming pared 2 bases from V and 4 bases from J, leaving 15 bases between. Germline CDR1 SGDLS, CDR2 YYNGEE. The CDR3 extends over 15 amino acids. CDR3 nucleotides: TGTGCCAGCAGCGTGGGCTGGAAGTCAGCCACTGAAGCTTTCTTT. Protein sequence: CASSVGWKSATEAFF.

The chain combines TRBV18 with TRBJ2-1; maybe TRBD1 (7 bases). Germline lookup yields CDR1 KGHSH and CDR2 LQKENI. Trimming took off 1 base at V and 8 bases at J, with 18 bases between the two ends. CDR3 size: 16 residues. The CDR3 region is CASSPRRGRLTDEQFF. In nucleotides, the CDR3 is TGTGCCAGCTCACCACGGAGGGGGCGTTTAACTGATGAGCAGTTCTTC.

This chain joins TRBV11-2 and TRBJ1-6; D is possibly TRBD1 (6 bases). Germline CDR1 SGHAT, CDR2 FQNNGV. Trimming shortened V by 4 bases and J by 7 bases, and 20 bases separated the two germline ends. The CDR3 sequence is 17 residues long. Here the CDR3 reads CASSYTTGPLSNSPLHF. CDR3 nucleotides: TGTGCCAGCAGCTACACAACAGGGCCTCTTTCGAATTCACCCCTCCACTTT.

There are a few counts of this clone. This chain uses TRBV4-1 with TRBJ2-3; 8 nucleotides align to TRBD2. This CDR3 has 16 residues. Germline V lookup: CDR1 MGHRA, CDR2 YSYEKL. Trimming at V came to 1 base and at J to 6 bases, leaving 9 bases not matched to a gene. The CDR3: CASSQVSSGGPDTQYF. Written as DNA, the CDR3 is TGCGCCAGCAGCCAAGTGTCCTCGGGAGGGCCGGATACGCAGTATTTT.

The chain uses TRBV6-5 and TRBJ2-1, with 7 bases that match TRBD2. V shed 5 bases and J 6 bases; nucleotides not matched to a gene: 7. The CDR3 length is 14 residues. The V gene's germline CDR1 is MNHEY and CDR2 SVGAGI. CDR3 sequence reads: CASSSRGVRNEQFF. The CDR3 DNA reads as TGTGCCAGCAGTAGCCGGGGGGTCCGCAATGAGCAGTTCTTC.

The CDR3 reads CASSLAGGTDGYTF. Written as DNA, the CDR3 is TGTGCCAGCAGCTTGGCAGGGGGCACGGATGGCTACACCTTC. The rearrangement uses TRBV5-4 and TRBJ1-2; 8 bases match TRBD1. Trimming took 0 bases from V and 6 from J; bases not matched to a gene: 4. Germline values: CDR1 SGHNT, CDR2 YYREEE (reference sequence). This CDR3 comprises 14 residues.

This clone was detected only a few times. V gene TRBV9 combines with J gene TRBJ2-1, with a weak D call TRBD1 (6 bases). The CDR3 spans 13 residues. CDR1 is SGDLS, CDR2 YYNGEE, per germline. Trimming took 4 bases from V and 10 from J, leaving 15 bases between them. CDR3 protein: CASSPQGPEEQFF. In DNA, the CDR3 is TGTGCCAGCAGCCCTCAGGGGCCGGAGGAGCAGTTCTTC.

The chain combines TRBV3-1 (or the pseudogene TRBV3-2) with TRBJ2-5; tentative D call: TRBD1 (6 bases). Trimming cost V 4 bases and J 1 base, with 13 bases left between them. The CDR3 spans 15 residues. Germline values: CDR1 LGHDT, CDR2 YNNKEL (reference sequence). The CDR3 DNA is TGTGCCAGCAGCCGACAGGTTATGATCCAAGAGACCCAGTACTTC. Translation gives CASSRQVMIQETQYF.

The CDR3 protein is CASSIGRTSGNTIYF. DNA of the CDR3: TGTGCCAGTAGTATTGGCAGAACCTCTGGAAACACCATATATTTT. The chain combines TRBV19 with TRBJ1-3; D not certain. The CDR3 contains 15 residues. The germline CDR1 and CDR2 sequences are LNHDA and SQIVND (reference sequence). Trimming left V 3 bases short and J 0 bases short, with 9 bases between.

The J gene is TRBJ1-2, the V gene TRBV28; unclear D gene. V gave up 6 bases and J gave up 3 bases, with 11 bases separating them. Germline CDR1 is MDHEN and CDR2 is SYDVKM. The CDR3 has 13 residues. The CDR3, as DNA: TGTGCCAGCAGCCACCCGGGTCACTATGGCTACACCTTC. Translation gives CASSHPGHYGYTF.

The chain employs TRBV3-1 (or the pseudogene TRBV3-2) and TRBJ2-1; 10 positions match TRBD2. J was trimmed by 7 bases and V by 0 bases; bases with no gene match: 12. There are 18 residues in the CDR3. Germline V gene data show CDR1 as LGHDT and CDR2 as YNNKEL (reference sequence). This chain's CDR3 is CASSQDRASGRVWNEQFF. CDR3 sequence (DNA): TGTGCCAGCAGCCAAGATCGGGCTAGCGGGAGAGTTTGGAATGAGCAGTTCTTC.

Only one count was recorded for this clone. This chain connects TRBV18 to TRBJ1-2; D perhaps matches TRBD1 (6 bases). Trimming took off 5 bases at V and 4 bases at J, with 20 bases between the two ends. CDR3 length equals 16 residues. Germline CDR1 reads KGHSH; CDR2 reads LQKENI. This CDR3 reads CASSDIGTTPVYGYTF. The CDR3 coding sequence is TGTGCCAGCTCAGACATCGGGACAACACCGGTCTATGGCTACACCTTC.

The chain employs TRBV6-5 and TRBJ1-6, with unresolved D. The V and J ends lost 8 bases and 8 bases respectively, with 13 bases between them. The CDR3 length is 13 residues. Germline CDR1 and CDR2: MNHEY and SVGAGI. The DNA of the CDR3 is TGTGCCAGCGGGTTGGGCCCCGATTCACCCCTCCACTTT. It yields the protein CASGLGPDSPLHF.

The chain joins TRBV10-3 to TRBJ2-7; the match to TRBD1 covers 7 bases. Germline V gives CDR1 ENHRY, CDR2 SYGVKD. The CDR3 is 14 residues long. J was trimmed by 6 bases and V by 7 bases; bases with no gene match: 12. The CDR3 region is CAITGDSGSREQYF. CDR3 in DNA: TGTGCCATCACCGGGGACAGTGGGAGTCGCGAGCAGTACTTC.

The chain carries TRBV10-1 and TRBJ1-6; 7 bases match TRBD1. CDR3 size: 14 residues. Germline assignment: CDR1 WNHNN and CDR2 SYGVQD (reference sequence). V gave up 5 bases and J gave up 7 bases; unmatched junction bases: 5. Written as DNA, the CDR3 is TGCGCCAGCAGTTTCGGACAGGCGAATTCACCCCTCCACTTT. It yields the protein CASSFGQANSPLHF.

This clone was seen a few times. V is TRBV4-2 and J is TRBJ1-2; maybe TRBD1 (5 bases). The V gene's germline CDR1 is LGHNA and CDR2 YNFKEQ. Deletions cut 6 bases from V and 2 bases from J, with 10 bases between. The CDR3 is made up of 13 amino acids. The CDR3 region is CASRPDRNYGYTF. The CDR3 DNA sequence: TGTGCCAGCAGACCCGACAGAAACTATGGCTACACCTTC.

This chain connects TRBV3-1 (or the pseudogene TRBV3-2) to TRBJ2-4, with D hard to call. CDR1 is LGHDT and CDR2 is YNNKEL in the germline V gene (reference sequence). Trimming took 0 bases from V and 9 from J, leaving 12 bases between them. CDR3 size: 14 residues. DNA for the CDR3: TGTGCCAGCAGCCAAGACTCTACCTATGGCATTCAGTACTTC. Protein product: CASSQDSTYGIQYF.

This clone has ten or more counts. V and J are TRBV7-9 and TRBJ2-1; 12 bases are shared with TRBD2. The CDR3 consists of 16 residues. The V and J ends lost 5 bases and 7 bases, in that order; junction bases with no gene match: 9. CDR1 and CDR2 from the germline V gene are SEHNR and FQNEAQ (reference sequence). CDR3 nucleotide sequence: TGTGCCAGCAGCCAAACGACTAGCGGGAGTGGAAATGAGCAGTTCTTC. This codes for CASSQTTSGSGNEQFF.

The V call is TRBV9, the J call TRBJ2-2; possible D gene TRBD2, 5 bases. There are 13 residues in the CDR3. V gave up 0 bases and J gave up 7 bases, with 7 bases separating them. Germline V gives CDR1 SGDLS, CDR2 YYNGEE. The DNA for the CDR3 is TGTGCCAGCAGCGTAGACGGGGACGGGGAGCTGTTTTTT. Encoded protein: CASSVDGDGELFF.

The chain couples TRBV10-2 to TRBJ1-2, with 7 bases aligning to TRBD1. Germline V gene lookup returns CDR1 WSHSY and CDR2 SAAADI. V shed 6 bases, J shed 4 bases, and the junction held 8 bases outside the gene matches. CDR3 length: 14 residues. The CDR3 DNA follows: TGCGCCAGCAGATTACAGGGGCGAGGCTATGGCTACACCTTC. It translates to CASRLQGRGYGYTF.